Shown below are 9 T cell receptor beta chains from a single sample sequenced in a study of blood T cell repertoires in COVID-19. TCRdb keeps only in-frame clones here, not all; method: immunoSEQ multiplex PCR. The sample shows around 400,000 clones, approximately 91% of them seen only once. Sequences were obtained from PBMCs or T cells enriched from blood (not recorded which). The source is a woman in her forties who had been exposed to COVID-19.

The chain recombines TRBV30 with TRBJ2-5; 8 bases fit TRBD1. The CDR3 runs to 15 residues. Germline lookup yields CDR1 GTSNPN and CDR2 SVGIG (reference sequence). The ends lost 1 base at V and 3 bases at J; junction bases unmatched: 7. The DNA of the CDR3 is TGTGCCTGGAGTGGTGCCAGGGGGCGCGAAGAGACCCAGTACTTC. Translating it yields CAWSGARGREETQYF.

The CDR3 here is CASSDSGVRTDTQYF. DNA for the CDR3: TGTGCCAGCAGCGATTCAGGGGTGCGCACAGATACGCAGTATTTT. V is TRBV6-6 and J is TRBJ2-3; the D gene is possibly TRBD1 (6 bases). CDR3 length: 15 amino acids. V was cut by 6 bases and J by 1 base, with 14 bases left in between. CDR1 is MNHNY and CDR2 is SVGAGI in the germline V gene (reference sequence).

The chain carries TRBV6-1 and TRBJ1-4, with TRBD1 matching 8 bases. V was pared by 2 bases and J by 5 bases, with 4 bases of the junction left unmatched. Germline assignment: CDR1 MNHNS and CDR2 SASEGT. CDR3 length: 15 residues. CDR3 nucleotides: TGTGCCAGCAGTGAAAACAGGGGGAGGAATGAAAAACTGTTTTTT. Encoded protein: CASSENRGRNEKLFF.

This chain links TRBV7-2 with TRBJ2-1, with TRBD1 as a possible D gene (5 bases). CDR1 and CDR2 from the germline V gene are SGHTA and FQGNSA. The length of the CDR3 is 15 residues. The ends were cut back, 4 bases at V and 1 base at J, with 11 bases in the middle. CDR3 amino acids: CASSSFRASYNEQFF. The CDR3 DNA follows: TGTGCCAGCAGCTCCTTCAGGGCATCCTACAATGAGCAGTTCTTC.

In DNA form, the CDR3 reads TGTGCCAGCTCGCCAACAGGGGGCGCGAACACTGAAGCTTTCTTT. This sequence encodes CASSPTGGANTEAFF. This chain joins TRBV18 and TRBJ1-1; TRBD1 agrees at 9 bases. This CDR3 region has 15 residues. The V gene end was trimmed by 6 bases and the J gene end by 1 base; junction bases not matched to a gene: 6. Germline CDR1 and CDR2: KGHSH and LQKENI.

This chain uses TRBV7-8 with TRBJ2-5; maybe TRBD2 (6 bases). Trimming removed 5 bases at V and 10 bases at J, with 14 bases between. Germline lookup yields CDR1 SGHVS and CDR2 FQNEAQ. This CDR3 comprises 12 residues. CDR3 region: CASSRGGQGQYF. The CDR3 bases are TGTGCCAGCAGCCGGGGAGGCCAGGGCCAGTACTTC.

The V call is TRBV6-5, the J call TRBJ2-5; TRBD1 is a possible D gene (8 bases). Per germline, CDR1 MNHEY and CDR2 SVGAGI. The CDR3 covers 16 residues. Trimming removed 4 bases at V and 5 bases at J, with 20 bases between. The CDR3 spells CASSSLAAGDRETQYF. CDR3 nucleotide sequence: TGTGCCAGCAGTTCGCTAGCTGCGGGGGACAGGGAGACCCAGTACTTC.

V usage is TRBV27 and J usage is TRBJ1-3; 9 nucleotides line up with TRBD1. The V gene end was trimmed by 5 bases and the J gene end by 1 base; junction bases not matched to a gene: 9. This CDR3 region has 17 residues. Germline loops: CDR1 MNHEY, CDR2 SMNVEV (reference sequence). The CDR3 loop reads CASSLASGTGSGNTIYF. DNA for the CDR3: TGTGCCAGCAGTCTTGCTTCCGGGACAGGGTCTGGAAACACCATATATTTT.

V usage is TRBV7-2 and J usage is TRBJ1-2; TRBD1 might be the D (5 bases). This CDR3 spans 12 amino acids. The germline V gene has CDR1 SGHTA and CDR2 FQGNSA. Trimming left V 4 bases short and J 8 bases short, with 11 bases between. The chain's CDR3 is CASSWGGGGYTF. CDR3 sequence (DNA): TGTGCCAGCAGCTGGGGGGGTGGCGGCTACACCTTC.